This T cell receptor (beta chain) derives from a study of blood T cell repertoires in COVID-19. There are a few counts of this clone. Sequencing used immunoSEQ multiplex PCR; TCRdb keeps in-frame clones, though not all of them. The sample lists roughly 150,000 clones; approximately 91% were seen once. Deletions cut 4 bases from V and 5 bases from J, with 12 bases between. Germline lookup yields CDR1 LGHDT and CDR2 YNNKEL (reference sequence). This CDR3 is 14 amino acids long. The sequenced sample consisted of peripheral blood. The genes are TRBV3-1 (or the pseudogene TRBV3-2) and TRBJ1-5; a weak D match, TRBD1 (5 bases). This receptor was obtained from a man aged 18 to 29 with COVID-19, enrolled during active disease. DNA for the CDR3: TGTGCCAGCAGCCCCTGGCGGGGGGATCAGCCCCAGCATTTT. Its translation is CASSPWRGDQPQHF.